The following is a TCR beta chain sequence with its context. The antigen remains undetermined. Noted treatment: 19 received Ad26.COV2.S at low or high dose, single or two shots; roughly five received placebo; per-sample allocation not given. Samples analyzed were those drawn on day 63 after the first vaccine or placebo injection. Here immunoSEQ multiplex PCR was the method, and the copy in TCRdb shows in-frame clones only, minus some. The table shows some 300,000 clones, with 85% occurring only once. These data are taken from a study of Ad26.COV2.S vaccination and SARS-CoV-2 variants. Study-level findings and limits: A substantial breadth of spike-specific CD8+ and CD4+ T cell responses after vaccination has been reported.

The source is a person aged 18 to 59 who received the Ad26.COV2.S COVID-19 vaccine or a placebo. The sequenced sample was peripheral blood, obtained in a trial of Ad26.COV2.S vaccine versus placebo.

As DNA, the CDR3 is TGCGCCAGCAGCCGTTCATTGGGGACCGAGACCCAGTACTTC. Its translation: CASSRSLGTETQYF. The chain links TRBV4-1 to TRBJ2-5, with D perhaps given as TRBD1 or TRBD2 (5 bases each). V was clipped by 4 bases and J by 5 bases, with 14 bases between them. The CDR3 has 14 amino acids. Per the germline V gene, CDR1 is MGHRA and CDR2 is YSYEKL.